One and the same sample provided the 26 T cell receptor beta chains below, sequenced in a study of cytomegalovirus exposure and HLA in healthy donors. Use of 60 Vbeta and 13 Jbeta primers characterized the PCR. Profiled with immunoSEQ multiplex PCR; TCRdb holds only in-frame clones, not every one. The sample lists 210,000 or so clones, over 75% seen once, with 0.22% in the top ten. The specimen sequenced was PBMCs. Receptors originate from a girl aged 2-10 years in good health and CMV-seronegative.

The CDR3 DNA follows: TGTGCCAGCAGTGGCGGGACTAGCGGCTACAATGAGCAGTTCTTC. As protein: CASSGGTSGYNEQFF. The genes are TRBV2 and TRBJ2-1; 11 bases are a match to TRBD2. V lost 4 bases to trimming and J lost 3 bases; unmatched junction nucleotides: 2. Germline V gene sequence: CDR1 SNHLY, CDR2 FYNNEI. There are 15 residues in the CDR3.

The chain uses TRBV18 and TRBJ2-1; possible D gene TRBD2, 5 bases. V was pared by 4 bases and J by 5 bases, with 15 bases between. Germline loops: CDR1 KGHSH, CDR2 LQKENI. This CDR3 spans 15 amino acids. The CDR3 sequence is CASSRFETGNNEQFF. CDR3 in DNA: TGTGCCAGCTCACGCTTCGAGACCGGGAACAATGAGCAGTTCTTC.

CDR3 sequence: CASSLVPGIEQYF. In DNA form, the CDR3 reads TGTGCCAGCAGCTTAGTGCCCGGGATCGAGCAGTACTTC. This sequence joins TRBV11-2 and TRBJ2-7; maybe TRBD2 (5 bases). Germline V gene lookup returns CDR1 SGHAT and CDR2 FQNNGV. CDR3 length: 13 amino acids. Trimming pared 1 base from V and 6 bases from J, leaving 10 bases between.

This sequence joins TRBV6-5 and TRBJ2-7, with 7 bases aligning to TRBD2. V was pared by 5 bases and J by 2 bases, with 6 bases of the junction left unmatched. CDR1 is MNHEY and CDR2 is SVGAGI in the germline V gene. The CDR3 is 14 residues long. The CDR3 reads CASSPLGGAYEQYF. The CDR3 DNA reads as TGTGCCAGCAGTCCTCTTGGGGGGGCCTACGAGCAGTACTTC.

J is TRBJ2-7 and V is TRBV9; D gene uncertain. The germline V and J ends were trimmed by 4 bases and 2 bases, with 19 bases remaining between them. Germline CDR1 reads SGDLS; CDR2 reads YYNGEE. The CDR3 is 16 amino acids. The CDR3 loop reads CASSPRGRDRTYEQYF. In DNA form, the CDR3 reads TGTGCCAGCAGCCCGCGAGGTCGTGATAGAACCTACGAGCAGTACTTC.

The V gene is TRBV14, the J gene TRBJ1-1, with D perhaps TRBD1 (5 bases). CDR1 SGHDN and CDR2 FVKESK come from the germline V gene. This CDR3 region has 10 residues. With 9 bases removed from V and 7 bases from J, the gap between germline ends came to 9 bases. The CDR3 is CARKGLEAFF. DNA of the CDR3: TGTGCCAGGAAGGGGCTTGAAGCTTTCTTT.

This chain joins TRBV27 and TRBJ2-7, with D perhaps assigned TRBD1 or TRBD2 (9 bases each). There are 16 residues in the CDR3. The germline CDR1 and CDR2 sequences are MNHEY and SMNVEV (reference sequence). Trimming left V 4 bases short and J 4 bases short, with 20 bases between. CDR3 sequence reads: CASSYRGRGGAYEQYF. The CDR3, as DNA: TGTGCCAGCAGTTACAGGGGGCGCGGGGGGGCGTACGAGCAGTACTTC.

The V and J genes are TRBV5-6 and TRBJ1-1; D not certain. Germline lookup yields CDR1 SGHDT and CDR2 YYEEEE. V dropped 9 bases and J dropped 5 bases, with 14 bases sitting between them. The CDR3 loop spans 12 amino acids. Here the CDR3 DNA reads TGTGCCACCCGAGCGGGGAGGACTGAAGCTTTCTTT. This codes for CATRAGRTEAFF.

The chain combines TRBV27 with TRBJ2-7, with TRBD1 as a possible D gene (6 bases). Trimming removed 5 bases at V and 5 bases at J, with 22 bases between. The CDR3 loop spans 16 amino acids. Germline CDR1 MNHEY, CDR2 SMNVEV (reference sequence). Written as DNA, the CDR3 is TGTGCCAGCAGTCCACCGAAATGGGCAGGGGACGACGAGCAGTACTTC. Translation gives CASSPPKWAGDDEQYF.

V gene TRBV19 combines with J gene TRBJ2-1, with a possible D match to TRBD1 (5 bases). The V end lost 8 bases, the J end lost 5 bases, and 13 bases lay between the germline ends. Germline V gene lookup returns CDR1 LNHDA and CDR2 SQIVND (reference sequence). The length of the CDR3 is 13 residues. CDR3 bases: TGTGCCAGTCACGCAGGGTACCACAATGAGCAGTTCTTC. Protein sequence: CASHAGYHNEQFF.

This clone has only one observation. The chain couples TRBV29-1 to TRBJ2-2; 9 positions match TRBD2. CDR3 size: 14 residues. CDR1 and CDR2 (germline): SQVTM, ANQGSEA. V was pared by 3 bases and J by 5 bases, with 4 bases of the junction left unmatched. CDR3 region: CSVEGGGATGELFF. CDR3 DNA sequence: TGCAGCGTTGAGGGCGGGGGGGCGACCGGGGAGCTGTTTTTT.

The rearrangement joins TRBV5-1 to TRBJ2-3; D might be TRBD2 (7 bases). V was cut by 4 bases and J by 0 bases, with 18 bases left in between. Germline assignment: CDR1 SGHRS and CDR2 YFSETQ. This CDR3 has 17 residues. CDR3 bases: TGCGCCAGCAGCCCCACGGGGTCGGGGGGCAGCACAGATACGCAGTATTTT. Its protein is CASSPTGSGGSTDTQYF.

J is TRBJ1-1 and V is TRBV19; 9 bases are shared with TRBD1. The CDR3 is made up of 15 amino acids. V dropped 8 bases and J dropped 4; count of bases not matched to a gene: 11. Germline CDR1 is LNHDA and CDR2 is SQIVND (reference sequence). The CDR3 here is CASCYTGGASTEAFF. CDR3 DNA: TGTGCCAGTTGTTATACAGGGGGCGCGAGCACTGAAGCTTTCTTT.

The rearrangement joins TRBV7-9 to TRBJ1-2; D is undetermined. The V gene lost 3 bases and the J gene lost 0 bases, with 14 bases spanning the gap. Per the germline V gene, CDR1 is SEHNR and CDR2 is FQNEAQ (reference sequence). This CDR3 region has 16 residues. CDR3 protein: CASSFSTDGANYGYTF. The DNA for the CDR3 is TGTGCCAGCAGCTTCTCCACGGACGGGGCTAACTATGGCTACACCTTC.

The rearrangement links TRBV5-4 to TRBJ2-3; 11 positions agree with TRBD2. The J segment lost 3 bases and the V segment lost 0 bases, leaving 6 bases of the junction unmatched. This CDR3 comprises 17 residues. The germline gives CDR1 SGHNT, CDR2 YYREEE (reference sequence). CDR3 in amino acids: CASSLAIAGGQTDTQYF. The CDR3 DNA is TGTGCCAGCAGCTTGGCGATAGCGGGGGGGCAAACAGATACGCAGTATTTT.

The rearrangement joins TRBV19 to TRBJ2-3; D possibly corresponds to TRBD2 (5 bases). Germline V gene sequence: CDR1 LNHDA, CDR2 SQIVND (reference sequence). Trimming left V 8 bases short and J 2 bases short, with 11 bases between. The CDR3 is made up of 13 amino acids. CDR3 region: CASLSGITDTQYF. In DNA, the CDR3 is TGTGCCAGTTTAAGCGGAATCACAGATACGCAGTATTTT.

The chain links TRBV10-2 to TRBJ1-1, with 7 positions matching TRBD1. Per the germline V gene, CDR1 is WSHSY and CDR2 is SAAADI. V shed 6 bases, J shed 0 bases, and the junction held 4 bases outside the gene matches. The CDR3 totals 14 residues. The DNA of the CDR3 is TGCGCCAGCAGCCCCGGGACAGTGAACACTGAAGCTTTCTTT. Protein: CASSPGTVNTEAFF.

V is TRBV18 and J is TRBJ2-1; 8 bases match TRBD1. The CDR3 sequence is 16 residues long. J was trimmed by 1 base and V by 1 base; bases with no gene match: 3. Germline CDR1 is KGHSH and CDR2 is LQKENI. The CDR3: CASSPRQGLSYNEQFF. The CDR3 nucleotides are TGTGCCAGCTCACCACGACAGGGGTTGTCCTACAATGAGCAGTTCTTC.

This clone was observed a handful of times. V gene TRBV7-8 combines with J gene TRBJ2-1; 10 bases are shared with TRBD2. Trimming cost V 3 bases and J 7 bases; bases outside gene matches: 9. The CDR3 is 16 residues long. Germline lookup yields CDR1 SGHVS and CDR2 FQNEAQ. The CDR3 DNA reads as TGTGCCAGCAGCTTGGAGACGGGACTAGCGTTTAATGAGCAGTTCTTC. Protein: CASSLETGLAFNEQFF.

DNA of the CDR3: TGTGCCAGCAGCCCTCGGACAGGGGTAACCTACGAGCAGTACTTC. Translation gives CASSPRTGVTYEQYF. The chain links TRBV9 to TRBJ2-7, with 9 nucleotides matching TRBD1. This CDR3 region has 15 residues. The V gene's germline CDR1 is SGDLS and CDR2 YYNGEE. Losses at the gene ends were 4 bases for V and 2 bases for J; bases not matched to a gene: 7.

The chain couples TRBV2 to TRBJ1-2; 8 bases match TRBD1. CDR1 and CDR2 from the germline V gene are SNHLY and FYNNEI. Trimming took 5 bases from V and 4 from J; bases not matched to a gene: 3. The CDR3 covers 13 residues. The CDR3 spells CASSTGQGYGYTF. The CDR3 DNA reads as TGTGCCAGCAGTACCGGACAGGGCTATGGCTACACCTTC.

The V gene is TRBV11-2, the J gene TRBJ2-6; D perhaps matches TRBD1 (5 bases). This CDR3 has 16 residues. The germline V gene encodes CDR1 SGHAT and CDR2 FQNNGV. V lost 1 base and J lost 1, with 8 bases in between. For the CDR3, the DNA is TGTGCCAGCAGCTTAGCCCCAGGGTCTGGGGCCAACGTCCTGACTTTC. Its translation: CASSLAPGSGANVLTF.

This sequence joins TRBV18 and TRBJ1-6; TRBD1 aligns across 7 bases. Germline CDR1 is KGHSH and CDR2 is LQKENI. The CDR3 has 16 residues. The junction had 10 bases not matched to a gene; V was cut back by 5 bases and J by 6 bases. The CDR3 is CASSSPGGTLNSPLHF. CDR3 sequence (DNA): TGTGCCAGCTCATCTCCAGGGGGGACTCTTAATTCACCCCTCCACTTT.

The chain employs TRBV4-1 and TRBJ2-7; 7 bases agree with TRBD2. V shed 1 base, J shed 3 bases, and the junction held 9 bases outside the gene matches. Germline loops: CDR1 MGHRA, CDR2 YSYEKL. The CDR3 runs 16 residues. Written as DNA, the CDR3 is TGCGCCAGCAGCCAAGTAGCGAGCGGGGAGGACTACGAGCAGTACTTC. Amino acid sequence: CASSQVASGEDYEQYF.

The V gene is TRBV5-1, the J gene TRBJ1-1, with 9 bases aligning to TRBD1. The CDR3 has 14 amino acids. Germline CDR1 is SGHRS and CDR2 is YFSETQ. Trimming at V came to 3 bases and at J to 5 bases, leaving 5 bases not matched to a gene. The DNA of the CDR3 is TGCGCCAGCAGCTGGAGGGACAGGGCAACTGAAGCTTTCTTT. This codes for CASSWRDRATEAFF.

The sample holds a few counts of this clone. The chain joins TRBV5-1 to TRBJ1-1, with D hard to call. Trimming pared 9 bases from V and 0 bases from J, leaving 15 bases between. The germline V gene has CDR1 SGHRS and CDR2 YFSETQ. This CDR3 has 14 residues. CDR3 nucleotides: TGCGCCACCCGGCTTCAGGCGATGAACACTGAAGCTTTCTTT. This codes for CATRLQAMNTEAFF.